Shown below are 10 T cell receptor beta chains from a single sample sequenced in a study of Graves' ophthalmopathy and Graves' hyperthyroidism (dated by TCRdb to the late 2010s). Sequenced on an Illumina HiSeq 2000. For repertoire sequencing, TCR beta CDR3 regions were amplified from RNA transcripts. A first-round RT-PCR used HTBI primers with the Qiagen OneStep RT-PCR kit, followed by a second-round multiplex PCR, size selection and purification. TCRdb cleaned the public reads at Q25 with fastp, built clones with MiXCR and kept in-frame beta chains. Each CDR3 protein gets just one entry, which takes the most common genes and DNA from the rows behind it. In all, the sample holds over 500,000 distinct CDR3 sequences, and roughly 20% of those were seen once. Around 7% of the sample comes from the top ten. Sequencing was done on a sample of peripheral blood. The receptors originated from a woman younger than 30 with stable Graves' hyperthyroidism. Some clones in this sample may be carry-over from other donors' samples. Donor details come from another sample of the same person, matched by shared clones.

J is TRBJ2-2 and V is TRBV12-3 or TRBV12-4; the D gene is possibly TRBD1 (5 bases). CDR3 size: 15 residues. Trimming removed 10 bases at V and 6 bases at J, with 21 bases between. The CDR3 sequence: CATLKDTIYPGELFF. CDR3 coding DNA: TGTGCCACCCTAAAGGACACCATTTACCCCGGGGAGCTGTTTTTT.

This clonotype was detected many times. This chain links TRBV2 with TRBJ1-6; 8 bases align to TRBD1. The CDR3 is 13 residues long. V shed 8 bases and J 6 bases; nucleotides not matched to a gene: 3. Germline assignment: CDR1 SNHLY and CDR2 FYNNEI. The CDR3 bases are TGTGCCAGCCACGGACAGGGTAATTCACCCCTCCACTTT. Residues: CASHGQGNSPLHF.

This clonotype was recorded at least ten times. This chain links TRBV12-3 or TRBV12-4 with TRBJ2-5; 8 positions agree with TRBD2. V lost 6 bases, J lost 4 bases, and 10 bases stayed unmatched. The length of the CDR3 is 15 residues. CDR3 sequence reads: CASSATGTSGETQYF. CDR3 in DNA: TGTGCCAGCAGCGCTACCGGGACTAGTGGAGAGACCCAGTACTTC.

Many counts were recorded for this clonotype. This CDR3 is CAIRGREEQPQHF. As DNA, the CDR3 is TGTGCCATCAGAGGAAGGGAAGAACAGCCCCAGCATTTT. V usage is TRBV10-3 and J usage is TRBJ1-5; D ambiguous. Deletions cut 6 bases from V and 7 bases from J, with 13 bases between. CDR1 is ENHRY, CDR2 SYGVKD, per germline. The CDR3 consists of 13 residues.

This clonotype was observed a few times. J is TRBJ1-2 and V is TRBV5-1; 7 bases agree with TRBD1. The germline gives CDR1 SGHRS, CDR2 YFSETQ. CDR3 length: 14 residues. With 3 bases clipped from V and 4 bases from J, the junction kept 6 bases outside the gene matches. Written as DNA, the CDR3 is TGCGCCAGCAGCTGGCAGGGGGATGGCTATGGCTACACCTTC. The encoded protein is CASSWQGDGYGYTF.

This clonotype was observed many times. This sequence may be a read error, since a much larger clone differs from it by one base. The chain has TRBV6-5 and TRBJ1-6; D unclear. The CDR3 is made up of 15 amino acids. Germline CDR1 MNHEY, CDR2 SVGAGI. The CDR3 loop is CASSLAEPLFSHLHF. The CDR3 DNA follows: TGTGCCAGCAGTTTAGCGGAACCCCTATTCTCACACCTCCACTTT.

The V and J genes are TRBV12-3 or TRBV12-4 and TRBJ2-7, with D uncertain. Trimming pared 6 bases from V and 5 bases from J, leaving 11 bases between. The CDR3 has 12 residues. CDR3 in DNA: TGTGCCAGCAGCCAGTCGCACGACGAGCAGTACTTC. Translating gives CASSQSHDEQYF.

This clonotype was detected ten times or more. The V call is TRBV27, the J call TRBJ1-5; a possible D gene is TRBD1 (6 bases). There are 16 residues in the CDR3. The V end was cut by 5 bases, the J end by 2 bases, with 16 bases between. Germline CDR1 reads MNHEY; CDR2 reads SMNVEV (reference sequence). The CDR3 spells CASSARTGIGNQPQHF. CDR3 nucleotides: TGTGCCAGCAGTGCCCGCACAGGGATTGGCAATCAGCCCCAGCATTTT.

This clonotype was observed many times. A read error may explain this, as a much larger clone is one base away. V usage is TRBV7-6 and J usage is TRBJ2-5; 15 bases line up with TRBD2. With V trimmed by 1 base and J by 4 bases, 4 bases remained unmatched. The CDR3 loop spans 17 amino acids. Germline lookup yields CDR1 SGHVS and CDR2 FNYEAQ. CDR3 amino acids: CASSLGTSGRARETQYF. In nucleotides, the CDR3 is TGTGCCAGCAGCTTAGGGACTAGCGGGAGGGCTAGAGAGACCCAGTACTTC.

This clonotype was seen ten or more times. CDR3 sequence reads: CASRSDRAAGNTEAFF. CDR3 sequence (DNA): TGTGCCAGCAGATCGGACAGGGCGGCAGGGAACACTGAAGCTTTCTTT. The chain recombines TRBV7-3 with TRBJ1-1; TRBD1 matches 8 bases. V shed 6 bases and J 1 base; nucleotides not matched to a gene: 10. Looked up from germline, CDR1 is SGHTA and CDR2 is FQGTGA. The CDR3 is 16 amino acids.